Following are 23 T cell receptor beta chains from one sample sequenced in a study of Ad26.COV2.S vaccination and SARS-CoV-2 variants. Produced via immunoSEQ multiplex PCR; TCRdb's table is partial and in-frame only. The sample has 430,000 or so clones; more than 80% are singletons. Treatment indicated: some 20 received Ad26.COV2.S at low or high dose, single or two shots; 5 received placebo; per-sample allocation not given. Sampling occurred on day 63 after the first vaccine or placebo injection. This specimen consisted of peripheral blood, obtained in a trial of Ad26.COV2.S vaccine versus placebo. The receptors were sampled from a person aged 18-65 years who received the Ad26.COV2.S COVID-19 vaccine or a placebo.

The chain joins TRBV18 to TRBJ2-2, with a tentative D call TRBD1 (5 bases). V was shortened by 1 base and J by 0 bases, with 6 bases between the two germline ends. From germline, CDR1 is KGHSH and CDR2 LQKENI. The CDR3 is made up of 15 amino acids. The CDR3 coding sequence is TGTGCCAGCTCACCACAGACAGCGAACACCGGGGAGCTGTTTTTT. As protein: CASSPQTANTGELFF.

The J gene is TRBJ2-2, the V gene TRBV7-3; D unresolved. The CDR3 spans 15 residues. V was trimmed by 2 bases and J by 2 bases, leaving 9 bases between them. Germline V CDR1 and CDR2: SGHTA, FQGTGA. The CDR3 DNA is TGTGCCAGCAGCTTAGAGTCCGTAAACACCGGGGAGCTGTTTTTT. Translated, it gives CASSLESVNTGELFF.

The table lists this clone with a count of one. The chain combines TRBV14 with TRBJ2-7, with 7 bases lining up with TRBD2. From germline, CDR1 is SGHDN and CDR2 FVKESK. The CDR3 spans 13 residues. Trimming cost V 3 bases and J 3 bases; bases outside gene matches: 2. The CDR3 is CASSQVAGYEQYF. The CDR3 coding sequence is TGTGCCAGCAGCCAGGTAGCGGGCTACGAGCAGTACTTC.

CDR3 in DNA: TGTGCCAGCAGTTTCATATTATACCGGGACAGGGTCACAGATACGCAGTATTTT. Translation: CASSFILYRDRVTDTQYF. The rearrangement uses TRBV28 and TRBJ2-3, with 9 bases matching TRBD1. The CDR3 sequence is 18 residues long. J was trimmed by 2 bases and V by 3 bases; bases with no gene match: 12. Looked up from germline, CDR1 is MDHEN and CDR2 is SYDVKM.

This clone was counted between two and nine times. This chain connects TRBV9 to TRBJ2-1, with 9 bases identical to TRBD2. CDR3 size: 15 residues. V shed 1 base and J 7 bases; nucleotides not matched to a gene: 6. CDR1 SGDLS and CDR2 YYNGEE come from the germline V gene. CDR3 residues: CASSVTLAGRNEQFF. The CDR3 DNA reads TGTGCCAGCAGCGTAACCCTAGCGGGAAGGAATGAGCAGTTCTTC.

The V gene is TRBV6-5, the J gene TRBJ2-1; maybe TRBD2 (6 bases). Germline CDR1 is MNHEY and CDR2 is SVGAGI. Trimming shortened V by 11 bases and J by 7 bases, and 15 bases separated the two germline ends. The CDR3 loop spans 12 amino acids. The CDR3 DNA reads TGTGCCGTCCGGGACTTGACAAATGAGCAGTTCTTC. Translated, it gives CAVRDLTNEQFF.

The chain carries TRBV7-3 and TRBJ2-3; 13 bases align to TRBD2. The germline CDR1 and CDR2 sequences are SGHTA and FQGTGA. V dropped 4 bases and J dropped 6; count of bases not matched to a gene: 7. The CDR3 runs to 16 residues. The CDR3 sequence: CASSSRTSGSRDTQYF. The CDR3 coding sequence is TGTGCCAGCAGCTCGCGGACTAGCGGGAGTAGGGATACGCAGTATTTT.

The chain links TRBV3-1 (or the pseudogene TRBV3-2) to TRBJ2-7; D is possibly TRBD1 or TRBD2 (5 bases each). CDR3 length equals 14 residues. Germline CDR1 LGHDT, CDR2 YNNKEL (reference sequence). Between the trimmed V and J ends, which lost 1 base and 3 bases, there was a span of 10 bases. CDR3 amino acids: CASSQGWDGYEQYF. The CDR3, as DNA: TGTGCCAGCAGCCAAGGATGGGACGGCTACGAGCAGTACTTC.

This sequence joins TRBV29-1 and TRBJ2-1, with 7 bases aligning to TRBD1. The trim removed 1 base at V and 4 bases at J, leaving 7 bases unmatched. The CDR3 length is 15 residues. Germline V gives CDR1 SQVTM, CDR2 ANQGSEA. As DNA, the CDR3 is TGCAGCGTTGAAGGAACGACAGGGCCTTACAATGAGCAGTTCTTC. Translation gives CSVEGTTGPYNEQFF.

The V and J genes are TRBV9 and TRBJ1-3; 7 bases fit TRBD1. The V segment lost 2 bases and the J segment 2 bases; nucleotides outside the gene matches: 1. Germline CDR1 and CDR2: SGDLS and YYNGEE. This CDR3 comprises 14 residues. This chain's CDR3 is CASSVGQTGNTIYF. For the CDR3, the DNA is TGTGCCAGCAGCGTGGGACAGACTGGAAACACCATATATTTT.

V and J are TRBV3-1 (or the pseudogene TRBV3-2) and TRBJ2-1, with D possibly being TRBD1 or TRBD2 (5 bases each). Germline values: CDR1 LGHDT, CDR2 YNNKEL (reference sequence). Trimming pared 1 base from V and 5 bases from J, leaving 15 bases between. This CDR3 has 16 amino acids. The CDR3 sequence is CASSQGGWALDNEQFF. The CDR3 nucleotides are TGTGCCAGCAGCCAAGGGGGGTGGGCCCTGGACAATGAGCAGTTCTTC.

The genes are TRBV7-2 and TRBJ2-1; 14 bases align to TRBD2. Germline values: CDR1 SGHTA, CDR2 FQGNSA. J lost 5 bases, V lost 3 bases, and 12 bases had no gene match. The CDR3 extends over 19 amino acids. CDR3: CASSFPRRTSGRRDNEQFF. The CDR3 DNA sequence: TGTGCCAGCAGCTTCCCGCGACGGACTAGCGGGAGGAGGGACAATGAGCAGTTCTTC.

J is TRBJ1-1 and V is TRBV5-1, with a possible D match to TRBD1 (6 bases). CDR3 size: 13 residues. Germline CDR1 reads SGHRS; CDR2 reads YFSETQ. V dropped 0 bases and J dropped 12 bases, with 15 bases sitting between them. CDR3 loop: CASSLAGAGESFF. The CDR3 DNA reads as TGCGCCAGCAGCTTGGCCGGAGCAGGGGAGTCTTTCTTT. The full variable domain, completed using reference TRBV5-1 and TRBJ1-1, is KAGVTQTPRYLIKTRGQQVTLSCSPISGHRSVSWYQQTPGQGLQFLFEYFSETQRNKGNFPGRFSGRQFSNSRSEMNVSTLELGDSALYLCASSLAGAGESFFGQGTRLTVV.

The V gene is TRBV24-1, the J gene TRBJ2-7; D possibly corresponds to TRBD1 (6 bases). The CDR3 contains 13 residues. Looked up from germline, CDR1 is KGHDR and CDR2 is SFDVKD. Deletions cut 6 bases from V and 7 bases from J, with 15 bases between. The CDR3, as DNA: TGTGCCACCAGTTCAGGGGATCCGTCTGAGCAGTACTTC. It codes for CATSSGDPSEQYF.

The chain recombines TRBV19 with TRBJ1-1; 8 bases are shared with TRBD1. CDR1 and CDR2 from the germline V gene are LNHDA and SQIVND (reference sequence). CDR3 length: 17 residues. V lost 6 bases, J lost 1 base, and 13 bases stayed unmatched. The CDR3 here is CASSPFEGQVANTEAFF. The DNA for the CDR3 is TGTGCCAGTAGCCCATTCGAGGGACAGGTGGCGAACACTGAAGCTTTCTTT.

The CDR3 DNA follows: TGTGCCAGCATTGGGTCTCCCTCCGGTCACGGCTCCTACGAGCAGTACTTC. Protein: CASIGSPSGHGSYEQYF. The chain joins TRBV21-1 to TRBJ2-7. TRBV21-1 is a recognized pseudogene. The CDR3 covers 17 residues.

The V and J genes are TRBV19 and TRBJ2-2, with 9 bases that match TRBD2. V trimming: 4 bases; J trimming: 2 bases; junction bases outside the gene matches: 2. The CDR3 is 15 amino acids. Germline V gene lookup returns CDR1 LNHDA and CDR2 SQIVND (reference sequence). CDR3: CASSTGLANTGELFF. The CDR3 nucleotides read TGTGCCAGTAGTACGGGACTAGCTAACACCGGGGAGCTGTTTTTT.

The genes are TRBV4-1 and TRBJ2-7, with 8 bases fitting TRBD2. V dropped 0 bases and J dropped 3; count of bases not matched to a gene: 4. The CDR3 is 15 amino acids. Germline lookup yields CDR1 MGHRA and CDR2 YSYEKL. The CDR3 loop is CASSQELAGRYEQYF. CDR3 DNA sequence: TGCGCCAGCAGCCAAGAGCTAGCGGGCCGCTACGAGCAGTACTTC.

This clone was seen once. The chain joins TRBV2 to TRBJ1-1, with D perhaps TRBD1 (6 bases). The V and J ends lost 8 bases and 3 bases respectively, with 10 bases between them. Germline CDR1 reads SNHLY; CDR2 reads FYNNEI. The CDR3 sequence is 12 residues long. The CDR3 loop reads CASSGGYTEAFF. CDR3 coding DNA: TGTGCCAGCTCTGGGGGCTACACTGAAGCTTTCTTT.

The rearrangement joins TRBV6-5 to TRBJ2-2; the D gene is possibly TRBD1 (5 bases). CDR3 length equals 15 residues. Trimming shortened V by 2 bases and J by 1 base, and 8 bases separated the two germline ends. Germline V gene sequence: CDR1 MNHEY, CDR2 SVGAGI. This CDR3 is CASSYAGQNTGELFF. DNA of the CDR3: TGTGCCAGCAGTTACGCCGGACAGAACACCGGGGAGCTGTTTTTT.

The CDR3 protein is CASSLEQHTEAFF. CDR3 DNA: TGCGCCAGCAGCTTGGAACAGCACACTGAAGCTTTCTTT. J is TRBJ1-1 and V is TRBV5-1; D call uncertain. Germline-derived CDR1 and CDR2 are SGHRS and YFSETQ. The CDR3 is made up of 13 amino acids. The germline V and J ends were trimmed by 0 bases and 3 bases, with 6 bases remaining between them.

The CDR3: CASSSWPGATEAFF. The CDR3, as DNA: TGCGCCAGCAGCTCCTGGCCAGGTGCGACTGAAGCTTTCTTT. The V call is TRBV5-1, the J call TRBJ1-1; no clear D. The CDR3 covers 14 residues. Trimming took 3 bases from V and 5 from J, leaving 14 bases between them. Germline V gives CDR1 SGHRS, CDR2 YFSETQ.

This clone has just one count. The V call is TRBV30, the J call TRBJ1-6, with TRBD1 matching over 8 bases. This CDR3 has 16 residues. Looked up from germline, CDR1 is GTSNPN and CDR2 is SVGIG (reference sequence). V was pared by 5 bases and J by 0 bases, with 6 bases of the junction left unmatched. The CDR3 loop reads CAWAGQVGSYNSPLHF. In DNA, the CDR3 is TGTGCCTGGGCGGGACAGGTCGGCTCCTATAATTCACCCCTCCACTTT. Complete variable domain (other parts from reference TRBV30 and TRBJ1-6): SQTIHQWPATLVQPVGSPLSLECTVEGTSNPNLYWYRQAAGRGLQLLFYSVGIGQISSEVPQNLSASRPQDRQFILSSKKLLLSDSGFYLCAWAGQVGSYNSPLHFGNGTRLTVT.